The source of this T cell receptor (beta chain) is a study of T cell changes during pregnancy in multiple sclerosis. Produced via immunoSEQ multiplex PCR; TCRdb's table is partial and in-frame only. Of under 110,000 clones in the sample, around 92% are singletons; the top ten hold around 3.1%. Germline V lookup: CDR1 SGHRS, CDR2 YFSETQ. The CDR3 is 17 residues long. V lost 4 bases and J lost 8; bases outside the gene matches: 18. The specimen was peripheral blood, collected in the second trimester of pregnancy. The genes are TRBV5-1 and TRBJ2-1, with 7 positions matching TRBD2. This clonotype was sampled from a female donor with multiple sclerosis, enrolled in a pregnancy study. The CDR3 is CASSMDPAGTVTDEQFF. The CDR3 DNA is TGCGCCAGCAGCATGGACCCAGCGGGAACGGTGACAGATGAGCAGTTCTTC.